This T cell receptor beta chain was captured by sequencing in a study of technical replicates of blood from a few donors. Per germline, CDR1 GTSNPN and CDR2 SVGIG (reference sequence). Trimming took off 5 bases at V and 6 bases at J, with 5 bases between the two ends. The CDR3 has 10 residues. Sequencing used immunoSEQ multiplex PCR; TCRdb keeps in-frame clones, though not all of them. The sample carries tens of thousands of clones, about 96% recorded once. The origin of this receptor is a human donor in good health. This sequence joins TRBV30 and TRBJ2-1; D is undetermined. Sequenced: T cells isolated from PBMCs. The DNA of the CDR3 is TGTGCCTGGGGTAGCAATGAGCAGTTCTTC. This gives the protein CAWGSNEQFF.